This T cell receptor (beta chain) was retrieved from a study of blood T cells in healthy people across ages (dated by TCRdb to the mid-2010s). Broadly, across the study: In model experiments, roughly one uniquely barcoded TCR beta cDNA molecule per two T cells was captured by template switching. Donors were grouped into four age groups: young (average approximately 15 years), middle-aged (roughly 38), aged (around 60) and long-lived (around 82). Using the same blood draw, the study looked at two additional independent replicas of 1 million unique cDNA reads for two donors, one aged 18 to 30 and the other aged 80 or older. Age-related changes in TCR beta repertoire diversity were measured in the study by deep sequencing normalized with unique cDNA molecular identifiers. To avoid experimental bias, donors of different ages were distributed randomly across sequencing lanes.

The full study reports these points: Conclusive comparison of naive and antigen-experienced compartments was prevented by the profiling of bulk unsorted PBMCs. The long-lived group showed more naive CD4+ T cells, fewer expanded clones and increased TCR diversity than the aged group, suggesting age selection. Total diversity estimates from one million sequenced T cells were considered lower bounds and underestimates. A strong correlation was found between observed TCR beta diversity and the percentage of naive T cells measured by flow cytometry. Observed TCR beta diversity per million T cells fell roughly linearly with age, and a significant reduction was already apparent by age about 38. Because donor CMV infection status was unknown, age-related changes in expanded clonotypes were potentially confounded.

In the case of this clonotype: This clone's antigen is unknown. This may come from a read error, since a much larger clone is one base off.

Libraries were built with 5' RACE. Instrument on record: Illumina HiSeq 2500. A second roughly 6 to 11 cycle PCR used a sample-barcoded 5' primer and a J-beta primer mix. A template-switch 5' adaptor carrying 12 random nucleotides introduced a unique molecular identifier onto each TCR beta cDNA molecule. Each sample yielded at least 3 million CDR3-containing paired-end reads. First-strand cDNA synthesis was performed from all RNA using the Mint cDNA synthesis kit, with priming by a TRBC-specific oligonucleotide. All cDNA was treated with uracil-DNA glycosylase and then went through a first 18-cycle PCR with the universal primers M1SS and BC2_uni_R. On the study's bioinformatics: For normalization, 1 million high-quality reads, each with a distinct molecular identifier, were randomly selected from each sample. Reads sharing molecular identifiers were discarded rather than binned into consensus sequences. MiTCR, set to a Q25 quality threshold and the strictest error-elimination algorithm, was used for CDR3 identification, clonotype clustering and error correction. Lower-bound total TCR beta diversity was estimated with a nonparametric unseen species model using Euler transformation. The public reads were quality trimmed at Q25 with fastp and then assembled into clones with MiXCR by TCRdb, keeping productive beta chains. Rows are unified per CDR3 protein, each entry keeping the most common DNA and genes. None of the V and J calls come from the authors' own analysis; TCRdb made them. The sample table shows roughly 800,000 distinct CDR3 sequences, and about 53% are seen once. 40% to 50% of the sample is taken by the ten largest.

Systemically healthy Caucasian individuals from Russia, over 30 in total and aged roughly 6 to 100 years, were included as donors. About 10 milliliters of peripheral blood were collected from each donor into EDTA-treated Vacutainer tubes. PBMCs were isolated by Ficoll-Paque density-gradient centrifugation, with at least 6 million obtained per sample. Total RNA, at least 5 micrograms per sample, was extracted from PBMCs with Trizol reagent. Naive CD45RAhigh/CD27high T cell percentages were measured by flow cytometry on a PBMC aliquot from every donor. Taken from cysteine to phenylalanine, the CDR3 has 15 residues. Only the CDR3 DNA is retained, 45 bases long and in frame from the first base. From a lookup of the germline V gene (reference sequence), CDR1 and CDR2 are SGHAT and FQDESV.

Sequencing was done on a sample of blood. The TCR was taken from a man aged 80 or over in good health. This chain is built from TRBV11-1 and TRBJ2-7, with the identity of the D gene unclear. The DNA sequence reads TGTGCCTGCAGCTTAGAAGCCGGCGGCTCCTACGAGCAGTACTTC. Its product reads: CACSLEAGGSYEQYF.